This T cell receptor beta chain is drawn from a study of identical twins. The CDR3 length is 16 residues. CDR1 is DFQATT and CDR2 is SNEGSKA in the germline V gene (reference sequence). Trimming at V came to 2 bases and at J to 4 bases, leaving 8 bases not matched to a gene. TCRdb processed the 5' RACE reads anew with MiXCR; each CDR3 protein has one entry. The repertoire holds 600,000 to 850,000 distinct CDR3 sequences, with over 15% as singletons. The sample was also reused in another study, on T cells expressing NK-cell markers. Per that study: The TCR beta repertoires were obtained from sorted CD3+CD56+NKG2C+, CD3+CD56+NKG2C- and CD3+CD56-NKG2C+ T cells. Just one sequenced donor of eight was HCMV-seronegative, while seven were seropositive. HCMV specificity of expanded NKG2C+ T cell clones remained unclear.

The rearrangement uses TRBV20-1 and TRBJ2-1; 10 nucleotides agree with TRBD2. Sequencing used PBMCs. The TCR comes from a young woman in good health. CDR3 coding DNA: TGCAGTGCTAGAAATCCCACTAGCGGGGATTACAATGAGCAGTTCTTC. Translation: CSARNPTSGDYNEQFF.